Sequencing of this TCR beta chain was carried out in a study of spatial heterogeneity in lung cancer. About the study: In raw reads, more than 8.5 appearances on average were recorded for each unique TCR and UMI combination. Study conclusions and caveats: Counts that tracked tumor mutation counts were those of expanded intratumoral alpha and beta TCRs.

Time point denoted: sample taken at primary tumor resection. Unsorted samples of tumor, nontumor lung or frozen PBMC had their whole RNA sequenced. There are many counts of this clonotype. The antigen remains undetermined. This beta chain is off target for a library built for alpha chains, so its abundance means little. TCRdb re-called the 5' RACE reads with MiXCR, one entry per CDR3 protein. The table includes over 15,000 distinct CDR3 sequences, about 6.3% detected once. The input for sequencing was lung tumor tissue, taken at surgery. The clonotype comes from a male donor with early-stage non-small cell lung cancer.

In nucleotides, the CDR3 is TGCGCCAGCAGCTTGGGGAGAACTGGAGATACGCAGTATTTT. Translating gives CASSLGRTGDTQYF. The chain recombines TRBV5-1 with TRBJ2-3; D gene unclear. Germline V gives CDR1 SGHRS, CDR2 YFSETQ. This CDR3 spans 14 amino acids. Trimming removed 0 bases at V and 5 bases at J, with 10 bases between.